The T cell receptor beta chain described here comes from a study of cytomegalovirus exposure and HLA in healthy donors. Study-level background: A data release that came early held tens of millions of unique TCRs from HLA-typed donors. Findings of the study overall: The study carried out a later analysis of TCR beta sequences. It associated some 18,000 of them with specific HLA alleles at a false discovery rate of 0.05. Per a prior analysis, the majority of TCR beta V segments were productive roughly 90% or roughly 30% of the time.

Healthy bone marrow donors made up the cohort. The J segment lost 3 bases and the V segment lost 3 bases, leaving 5 bases of the junction unmatched. Germline V gene data show CDR1 as LNHDA and CDR2 as SQIVND (reference sequence). CDR3 length equals 15 residues. In regard to this clone: Its antigen is as yet unknown.

The PCR ran on 60 Vbeta and 13 Jbeta primers. The table came from immunoSEQ multiplex PCR; TCRdb's copy has only in-frame clones and leaves some out. The sample gives 100,000 to 150,000 clones, around 80% of which show up once; 5% to 6.5% is in the top ten. The sequencing sample was made of PBMCs. This sequence joins TRBV19 and TRBJ1-1; 9 nucleotides line up with TRBD1. The receptor comes from a man between 25 and 39 years old in good health and CMV-seronegative. The CDR3 coding sequence is TGTGCCAGTAGTATGGACAGGGGTATGGACACTGAAGCTTTCTTT. Its translation is CASSMDRGMDTEAFF.